This T cell receptor beta chain was captured in a study of blood T cell repertoires in COVID-19. In the study overall: Collection of acute and convalescent COVID-19 samples took place in the United States, Italy and Spain. PBMCs, B-cell-depleted T cells, or T cells provided the cDNA or gDNA that made up the material.

As handled by the study authors: Cell counts per sample came from amplifying reference gene primers. The method was immunoSEQ multiplex PCR; TCRdb's version includes in-frame clones alone and lacks a portion of them. The DNA was the basis for D and trimming; V, J and clone size are from that table. The sample carries a few hundred thousand clones, 85% recorded once. Per germline, CDR1 SGHTS and CDR2 YDEGEE. CDR3 length equals 15 residues. The V segment lost 2 bases and the J segment 6 bases; nucleotides outside the gene matches: 7. The sequence was collected from a woman aged 18-29 years with acute or convalescent COVID-19. V usage is TRBV5-8 and J usage is TRBJ2-1; 8 bases are shared with TRBD2. Sequenced material: peripheral blood. In nucleotides, the CDR3 is TGTGCCAGCAGCTTTGGAGGGACTAGTTCCAATGAGCAGTTCTTC. This gives the protein CASSFGGTSSNEQFF.